These 18 T cell receptor beta chains came from one sample sequenced in a study of CD8+ T cells in alopecia areata listed by TCRdb under 2018. The protocol used for the library was the immunoSEQ multiplex PCR assay. For TCR sequencing, RNA was extracted from every sample and reverse transcribed into cDNA to serve as template. Sourced from immuneACCESS, this table was stored by TCRdb with only in-frame sequences that have V and J called. A share of the clones is absent; for the studies checked, an unresolved V gene accounts for under half, and the remainder has no known explanation. This sample is represented by 150,000 or so clones; 45% to 60% of them were singletons. Over 5.5% of the sample rests with the top ten. Sequencing used CD4+ T cells sorted from blood. These receptors all stem from a human donor with alopecia areata.

This clone was counted a few times. V gene TRBV5-6 combines with J gene TRBJ2-1, with D possibly matching TRBD2 (5 bases). Trimming stripped 5 bases from V and 9 bases from J, with 15 bases between. The CDR3 totals 13 residues. The germline CDR1 and CDR2 sequences are SGHDT and YYEEEE. CDR3 DNA sequence: TGTGCCAGCAGTAGAACCTACCGGGGTGAGCAGTTCTTC. It is translated as CASSRTYRGEQFF. Full variable domain (remainder filled in from reference TRBV5-6 and TRBJ2-1): DAGVTQSPTHLIKTRGQQVTLRCSPKSGHDTVSWYQQALGQGPQFIFQYYEEEERQRGNFPDRFSGHQFPNYSSELNVNALLLGDSALYLCASSRTYRGEQFFGPGTRLTVL.

The chain couples TRBV5-1 to TRBJ2-1; TRBD2 aligns across 7 bases. In germline, CDR1 is SGHRS, CDR2 YFSETQ. Trimming at V came to 0 bases and at J to 9 bases, leaving 9 bases not matched to a gene. This CDR3 contains 15 residues. The CDR3 bases are TGCGCCAGCAGCTTGGAAGCGGGAAACCAGCGTGAGCAGTTCTTC. Protein: CASSLEAGNQREQFF. Supplemented by reference TRBV5-1 and TRBJ2-1, the full variable domain reads KAGVTQTPRYLIKTRGQQVTLSCSPISGHRSVSWYQQTPGQGLQFLFEYFSETQRNKGNFPGRFSGRQFSNSRSEMNVSTLELGDSALYLCASSLEAGNQREQFFGPGTRLTVL.

The chain has TRBV6-6 and TRBJ2-1; D may match TRBD1 or TRBD2 (5 bases each). The CDR3 is 12 residues long. V was trimmed by 8 bases and J by 8 bases, leaving 13 bases between them. Germline V gives CDR1 MNHNY, CDR2 SVGAGI (reference sequence). CDR3 sequence: CASGDRGDEQFF. CDR3 DNA: TGTGCCAGCGGGGACCGAGGGGATGAGCAGTTCTTC.

The sample holds a few counts of this clone. This chain joins TRBV30 and TRBJ2-3; no reliable D call. This CDR3 contains 12 residues. Trimming took off 0 bases at V and 6 bases at J, with 7 bases between the two ends. The germline CDR1 and CDR2 sequences are GTSNPN and SVGIG (reference sequence). The CDR3 protein is CAWSVGVDTQYF. The DNA of the CDR3 is TGTGCCTGGAGTGTAGGTGTGGATACGCAGTATTTT.

V and J are TRBV30 and TRBJ2-1; D may be TRBD2 (6 bases). The germline CDR1 and CDR2 sequences are GTSNPN and SVGIG (reference sequence). V lost 0 bases and J lost 4, with 22 bases in between. The CDR3 contains 18 residues. The CDR3 bases are TGTGCCTGGAGTGTGGGGGGATTCCCCACGGCTACATACAATGAGCAGTTCTTC. Protein: CAWSVGGFPTATYNEQFF.

Only a few counts were recorded for this clone. The gene calls are TRBV29-1 and TRBJ1-1; possibly TRBD1 for D (5 bases). Germline CDR1 and CDR2: SQVTM and ANQGSEA. V dropped 4 bases and J dropped 3 bases, with 9 bases sitting between them. The CDR3 is 12 amino acids. CDR3 sequence reads: CSVVGGDTEAFF. The CDR3 DNA reads as TGCAGCGTTGTCGGGGGGGACACTGAAGCTTTCTTT.

The chain combines TRBV7-8 with TRBJ2-1; D is possibly TRBD1 or TRBD2 (6 bases each). The germline CDR1 and CDR2 sequences are SGHVS and FQNEAQ. Deletions cut 1 base from V and 5 bases from J, with 9 bases between. The CDR3 contains 14 residues. The CDR3 loop is CASSLGGADNEQFF. The CDR3 bases are TGTGCCAGCAGCTTAGGGGGGGCTGACAATGAGCAGTTCTTC.

The chain links TRBV6-5 to TRBJ2-7; D is perhaps TRBD1 or TRBD2 (6 bases each). CDR3 length: 12 residues. Germline CDR1 MNHEY, CDR2 SVGAGI. V was clipped by 0 bases and J by 12 bases, with 12 bases between them. Written as DNA, the CDR3 is TGTGCCAGCAGTTACTCTGGAGGGGGGCGGTACTTC. Translated: CASSYSGGGRYF.

The V and J genes are TRBV4-1 and TRBJ2-1; D not certain. V gave up 1 base and J gave up 12 bases, with 13 bases separating them. The CDR3 is 13 residues long. From germline, CDR1 is MGHRA and CDR2 YSYEKL. CDR3 protein: CASSQVFQMVQFF. CDR3 DNA: TGCGCCAGCAGCCAAGTCTTTCAGATGGTGCAGTTCTTC.

This clone has just a few counts. The genes are TRBV30 and TRBJ2-7, with D uncertain. The germline V gene has CDR1 GTSNPN and CDR2 SVGIG (reference sequence). The CDR3 length is 16 residues. Trimming cost V 2 bases and J 2 bases, with 19 bases left between them. CDR3 in amino acids: CAWSRSPLLNTYEQYF. For the CDR3, the DNA is TGTGCCTGGAGTAGATCCCCCCTACTTAATACCTACGAGCAGTACTTC.

The chain links TRBV28 to TRBJ2-3; the D call may be TRBD1 or TRBD2 (6 bases each). Germline V gives CDR1 MDHEN, CDR2 SYDVKM. This CDR3 spans 13 amino acids. The ends were cut back, 6 bases at V and 4 bases at J, with 11 bases in the middle. The CDR3 sequence: CASRGGGPDTQYF. The CDR3 region has the DNA TGTGCCAGCAGAGGAGGGGGGCCAGATACGCAGTATTTT.

V usage is TRBV14 and J usage is TRBJ2-3; D is possibly TRBD1 (6 bases). CDR3 length: 13 amino acids. Germline assignment: CDR1 SGHDN and CDR2 FVKESK. The V end was cut by 0 bases, the J end by 11 bases, with 12 bases between. The DNA for the CDR3 is TGTGCCAGCAGCCAAGATCAAGGGGGTCGGCAGTATTTT. Encoded protein: CASSQDQGGRQYF.

The sample holds a few counts of this clone. The V and J genes are TRBV5-1 and TRBJ2-2; D is undetermined. The V gene's germline CDR1 is SGHRS and CDR2 YFSETQ. The V end was cut by 0 bases, the J end by 10 bases, with 4 bases between. This CDR3 is built from 11 residues. CDR3 DNA: TGCGCCAGCAGCTTGGATGTGGAGCTGTTTTTT. This sequence encodes CASSLDVELFF.

This clone turned up a few times. This chain uses TRBV29-1 with TRBJ2-7; 10 bases line up with TRBD1. Germline loops: CDR1 SQVTM, CDR2 ANQGSEA. CDR3 length: 14 amino acids. V lost 6 bases, J lost 1 base, and 6 bases stayed unmatched. The CDR3 nucleotides read TGCAGCGTCCTGGACAGGGGGATTTCCTACGAGCAGTACTTC. Its translation is CSVLDRGISYEQYF.

The rearrangement links TRBV20-1 to TRBJ1-1; D is undetermined. The CDR3 runs to 10 residues. Per the germline V gene, CDR1 is DFQATT and CDR2 is SNEGSKA (reference sequence). V was clipped by 3 bases and J by 7 bases, with 6 bases between them. The DNA of the CDR3 is TGCAGTGCTAGCCCCGGTGAAGCTTTCTTT. Translated, it gives CSASPGEAFF.

The chain uses TRBV5-1 and TRBJ2-1, with 16 bases matching TRBD2. The CDR3 extends over 16 amino acids. Germline CDR1 is SGHRS and CDR2 is YFSETQ. Trimming took 3 bases from V and 8 from J; bases not matched to a gene: 5. This CDR3 is CASSSGLAGGPDEQFF. CDR3 nucleotide sequence: TGCGCCAGCAGCTCGGGACTAGCGGGAGGGCCGGATGAGCAGTTCTTC.

This chain joins TRBV28 and TRBJ1-1, with D perhaps matching TRBD1 (6 bases). V lost 5 bases to trimming and J lost 3 bases, with 13 bases between them. CDR1 is MDHEN and CDR2 is SYDVKM in the germline V gene. This CDR3 has 14 residues. The CDR3 loop reads CASSRGQFHTEAFF. CDR3 nucleotide sequence: TGTGCCAGCAGTCGAGGACAGTTTCACACTGAAGCTTTCTTT. The whole variable domain, remainder taken from reference TRBV28 and TRBJ1-1, is DVKVTQSSRYLVKRTGEKVFLECVQDMDHENMFWYRQDPGLGLRLIYFSYDVKMKEKGDIPEGYSVSREKKERFSLILESASTNQTSMYLCASSRGQFHTEAFFGQGTRLTVV.

This clone has more than one count but fewer than ten. V gene TRBV5-1 combines with J gene TRBJ2-5; no clear D gene. The CDR3 totals 13 residues. The germline V gene encodes CDR1 SGHRS and CDR2 YFSETQ. V was pared by 0 bases and J by 4 bases, with 7 bases between. Here the CDR3 DNA reads TGCGCCAGCAGCTTGGGACTCCCAGAGACCCAGTACTTC. It codes for CASSLGLPETQYF. Supplemented by reference TRBV5-1 and TRBJ2-5, the full variable domain reads KAGVTQTPRYLIKTRGQQVTLSCSPISGHRSVSWYQQTPGQGLQFLFEYFSETQRNKGNFPGRFSGRQFSNSRSEMNVSTLELGDSALYLCASSLGLPETQYFGPGTRLLVL.